The 2 T cell receptor beta chains in this list originate from one sample, sequenced in a study of chronic HIV infection and antiretroviral therapy. TCRdb analysed the 5' RACE reads with MiXCR anew, one entry per CDR3 protein. The table includes about 48,000 distinct CDR3 sequences, approximately 19% detected once. The specimen was peripheral blood. Every receptor here comes from an adult who had HIV and had not received antiretroviral therapy, or was an uninfected healthy control (not recorded which).

There are a few counts of this clonotype. The genes are TRBV28 and TRBJ1-5; a possible D gene is TRBD1 (6 bases). The germline V gene encodes CDR1 MDHEN and CDR2 SYDVKM. The V end was cut by 6 bases, the J end by 5 bases, with 14 bases between. The CDR3 extends over 14 amino acids. The CDR3 is CASSSWGHHQPQHF. CDR3 bases: TGTGCCAGCAGCTCTTGGGGGCATCATCAGCCCCAGCATTTT.

This clonotype was seen more than once but under ten times. The genes are TRBV24-1 and TRBJ2-3; 7 nucleotides agree with TRBD2. Germline V CDR1 and CDR2: KGHDR, SFDVKD. J was trimmed by 0 bases and V by 9 bases; bases with no gene match: 5. This CDR3 has 14 amino acids. The CDR3 nucleotides read TGTGCCACCGCGGGGGAAGACAGCACAGATACGCAGTATTTT. Translating gives CATAGEDSTDTQYF.